The sequence of this T cell receptor (beta chain) was determined in a study of naive CD8 T cells in extremely preterm neonates. The study, taken as a whole, reports: Preterm infants showed shorter CDR3s, fewer N additions and less trimming than older groups.

With 3 bases removed from V and 6 bases from J, the gap between germline ends came to 5 bases. The V gene's germline CDR1 is DFQATT and CDR2 SNEGSKA (reference sequence). The CDR3 runs 11 residues. As concerns this clone: Its antigen is unidentified.

Assay used: immunoSEQ multiplex PCR; TCRdb lists only in-frame clones, some missing. Of around 25,000 clones listed, approximately 90% were seen once; the top ten hold 0.93%. Extremely preterm births at about 23-27 weeks of gestation supplied the samples. The sample holds sorted live naive CD8+ CD45RA+CCR7+ T cells. This TCR came from a boy who was born preterm. Sequences were obtained from naive CD8+ T cells from cord blood. This rearrangement joins TRBV20-1 to TRBJ2-2; the D is unclear. In DNA, the CDR3 is TGCAGTGCTAGCGGGTCCGGGGAGCTGTTTTTT. Residues: CSASGSGELFF.